This TCR beta chain originates from a study of OX40 agonist ivuxolimab in advanced cancers. On the study more broadly: The eligibility criteria allowed prior anti-PD-1, anti-PD-L1 or anti-CTLA-4 therapy, and under 50% had some. Study observations and caveats: Among expanded peripheral T cells, antigen specificity went undetermined. Clonal expansion among partial responders at 0.1-3.0 mg/kg ranked near the lowest.

As to this clone: What it binds is unknown.

J was trimmed by 4 bases and V by 6 bases; bases with no gene match: 8. The CDR3 totals 15 residues. Germline lookup yields CDR1 KGHSH and CDR2 LQKENI. Assay used: immunoSEQ multiplex PCR; TCRdb lists only in-frame clones, some missing. The sample holds some 42,000 clones, over 80% seen once. V usage is TRBV18 and J usage is TRBJ2-5; TRBD1 aligns across 10 bases. This specimen consisted of CD4+ or CD8+ T cells sorted from blood, obtained in a trial of the OX40 agonist ivuxolimab. This receptor was obtained from an adult with an advanced solid tumor such as melanoma, head and neck, liver or kidney cancer. CDR3 nucleotides: TGTGCCAGCTCCCAAAGACAGGGGGCAGGAGAGACCCAGTACTTC. Protein: CASSQRQGAGETQYF.